The 19 T cell receptor beta chains below come from one sample, sequenced in a study of shared clonotypes between healthy human individuals. TCRdb's copy holds only in-frame clones and misses some; the assay was immunoSEQ multiplex PCR. This sample has approximately 110,000 clones, with less than 75% found just once. Material: memory CD8+ T cells sorted from blood. Stated subset: CD45RO+ cells pooled with CCR7-negative TemRA cells. Receptors were obtained from a woman aged 30 to 39 in good health.

In this sample, this clone turned up many times. The rearrangement links TRBV25-1 to TRBJ2-7, with unresolved D. V lost 1 base and J 3 bases, leaving 4 bases between the germline ends. This CDR3 comprises 12 residues. Germline V lookup: CDR1 MGHDK, CDR2 SYGVNS. CDR3 residues: CASSESGYEQYF. In DNA form, the CDR3 reads TGTGCCAGCAGTGAATCCGGCTACGAGCAGTACTTC.

The rearrangement links TRBV6-1 to TRBJ2-6; maybe TRBD1 (5 bases). From germline, CDR1 is MNHNS and CDR2 SASEGT. This CDR3 is 16 amino acids long. The germline V and J ends were trimmed by 0 bases and 1 base, with 7 bases remaining between them. In DNA form, the CDR3 reads TGTGCCAGCAGTGAAGCCGCAGGGTCTGGGGCCAACGTCCTGACTTTC. Amino acids: CASSEAAGSGANVLTF.

In this sample, this clone turned up once. The rearrangement uses TRBV27 and TRBJ2-3; tentatively, D is TRBD1 (6 bases). CDR3 size: 15 residues. Germline assignment: CDR1 MNHEY and CDR2 SMNVEV (reference sequence). V lost 5 bases, J lost 4 bases, and 16 bases lay in between. In nucleotides, the CDR3 is TGTGCCAGCAGTGTTATCAGGGGTTCCGCAGATACGCAGTATTTT. Translation gives CASSVIRGSADTQYF.

The chain employs TRBV10-3 and TRBJ2-7; no firm D call. The V end was cut by 3 bases, the J end by 4 bases, with 13 bases between. The CDR3 consists of 14 residues. Germline assignment: CDR1 ENHRY and CDR2 SYGVKD. The CDR3 nucleotides are TGTGCCATCAGTGATATAGGCAGCCCTTACGAGCAGTACTTC. Residues: CAISDIGSPYEQYF.

The V gene is TRBV28, the J gene TRBJ1-5; possibly TRBD1 for D (5 bases). Germline values: CDR1 MDHEN, CDR2 SYDVKM. Trimming cost V 5 bases and J 9 bases, with 17 bases left between them. The CDR3 consists of 14 residues. The CDR3 region is CASSLEGVIVPQHF. DNA for the CDR3: TGTGCCAGCAGTCTGGAAGGGGTCATAGTGCCCCAGCATTTT. Drawing the rest from reference TRBV28 and TRBJ1-5, the complete variable domain is DVKVTQSSRYLVKRTGEKVFLECVQDMDHENMFWYRQDPGLGLRLIYFSYDVKMKEKGDIPEGYSVSREKKERFSLILESASTNQTSMYLCASSLEGVIVPQHFGDGTRLSIL.

This clone was picked up many times. V and J are TRBV9 and TRBJ1-2; TRBD1 agrees at 11 bases. Germline CDR1 and CDR2: SGDLS and YYNGEE. This CDR3 region has 13 residues. V shed 6 bases and J 8 bases; nucleotides not matched to a gene: 6. CDR3 sequence reads: CASTWTGGWGYTF. In DNA form, the CDR3 reads TGTGCCAGCACCTGGACAGGGGGCTGGGGCTACACCTTC.

This chain connects TRBV19 to TRBJ2-5; D may correspond to TRBD1 or TRBD2 (5 bases each). The V gene lost 5 bases and the J gene lost 2 bases, with 15 bases spanning the gap. CDR1 is LNHDA and CDR2 is SQIVND in the germline V gene (reference sequence). The CDR3 runs 15 residues. CDR3 amino acids: CASSGGSWQQETQYF. CDR3 nucleotide sequence: TGTGCCAGTAGTGGGGGATCATGGCAGCAAGAGACCCAGTACTTC.

This chain joins TRBV21-1 and TRBJ2-6; the D call of TRBD1 is as the table states it, not checked on the DNA. TRBV21-1 is listed as a pseudogene. The CDR3 has 14 amino acids. CDR3 residues: CASNRSPRANVLTF. CDR3 in DNA: TGTGCCAGCAACAGATCCCCTCGGGCCAACGTCCTGACTTTC.

A word on this clone: The junction and the germline gene differ at one end; a read error may be behind it. The chain employs TRBV6-6 and TRBJ2-7; D perhaps matches TRBD2 (6 bases). Germline V gene data show CDR1 as MNHNY and CDR2 as SVGAGI (reference sequence). This CDR3 comprises 15 residues. In nucleotides, the CDR3 is TGTGCCAGCAGTGACTCGTCGGGAGCTTCGTCCGAGCAGTACTTC. As protein: CASSDSSGASSEQYF.

This rearrangement joins TRBV4-1 to TRBJ2-1; 13 bases agree with TRBD2. CDR1 is MGHRA, CDR2 YSYEKL, per germline. The CDR3 sequence is 17 residues long. With 3 bases clipped from V and 3 bases from J, the junction kept 5 bases outside the gene matches. This chain's CDR3 is CASSHSGTSGVYNEQFF. The CDR3 DNA sequence: TGCGCCAGCAGCCACTCCGGGACTAGCGGGGTCTACAATGAGCAGTTCTTC.

The chain combines TRBV19 with TRBJ1-5, with D uncertain. The CDR3 contains 11 residues. The germline CDR1 and CDR2 sequences are LNHDA and SQIVND (reference sequence). V was clipped by 9 bases and J by 5 bases, with 8 bases between them. CDR3 amino acids: CASRGDQPQHF. CDR3 sequence (DNA): TGTGCCAGCCGCGGGGATCAGCCCCAGCATTTT. The full variable domain, in which reference TRBV19 and TRBJ1-5 provide the parts outside the CDR3, is DGGITQSPKYLFRKEGQNVTLSCEQNLNHDAMYWYRQDPGQGLRLIYYSQIVNDFQKGDIAEGYSVSREKKESFPLTVTSAQKNPTAFYLCASRGDQPQHFGDGTRLSIL.

This sequence joins TRBV7-9 and TRBJ1-1, with TRBD1 as a possible D gene (6 bases). V shed 7 bases and J shed 5 bases, with 17 bases lying between them. This CDR3 spans 14 amino acids. The V gene's germline CDR1 is SEHNR and CDR2 FQNEAQ (reference sequence). For the CDR3, the DNA is TGTGCCAGCACACGAACGGCGGGGGCGACTGAAGCTTTCTTT. Its translation is CASTRTAGATEAFF.

The chain recombines TRBV4-2 with TRBJ2-7, with 7 bases identical to TRBD2. Germline V CDR1 and CDR2: LGHNA, YNFKEQ. V was pared by 0 bases and J by 5 bases, with 7 bases of the junction left unmatched. The CDR3 runs 15 residues. The CDR3 loop reads CASSQDGGERDEQYF. CDR3 DNA sequence: TGTGCCAGCAGCCAAGATGGGGGGGAACGGGACGAGCAGTACTTC.

This clone was detected only a few times. V is TRBV28 and J is TRBJ2-5; no reliable D call. The germline V gene encodes CDR1 MDHEN and CDR2 SYDVKM. The CDR3 totals 15 residues. With 5 bases removed from V and 5 bases from J, the gap between germline ends came to 18 bases. The CDR3 DNA is TGTGCCAGCAGTGCGACCCGTGTGGAGCGCGAGACCCAGTACTTC. This codes for CASSATRVERETQYF.

There are many counts of this clone. This CDR3 is CASSEGRDRAPYEQYF. Here the CDR3 DNA reads TGTGCCAGCAGTGAGGGCCGGGACAGGGCTCCCTACGAGCAGTACTTC. This sequence joins TRBV25-1 and TRBJ2-7; the match to TRBD1 covers 9 bases. There are 16 residues in the CDR3. The trim removed 3 bases at V and 2 bases at J, leaving 8 bases unmatched. Germline V lookup: CDR1 MGHDK, CDR2 SYGVNS.

The chain recombines TRBV11-2 with TRBJ2-1; D not resolved. The germline gives CDR1 SGHAT, CDR2 FQNNGV. The CDR3 is made up of 19 amino acids. The ends were cut back, 5 bases at V and 4 bases at J, with 27 bases in the middle. DNA for the CDR3: TGTGCCAGCAGCCTGGGGTCATATTCTAGGAATCTGGGGTACAATGAGCAGTTCTTC. It specifies CASSLGSYSRNLGYNEQFF.

The CDR3: CASSQWVAGGSSYEQYF. The CDR3 DNA reads as TGTGCCAGCAGCCAATGGGTAGCGGGAGGCTCCTCCTACGAGCAGTACTTC. V gene TRBV4-2 combines with J gene TRBJ2-7; 10 bases are a match to TRBD2. Germline CDR1 is LGHNA and CDR2 is YNFKEQ. V trimming: 2 bases; J trimming: 0 bases; junction bases outside the gene matches: 7. The CDR3 is made up of 17 amino acids.

The rearrangement joins TRBV9 to TRBJ2-2; D unresolved. Germline V gene sequence: CDR1 SGDLS, CDR2 YYNGEE. Between the trimmed V and J ends, which lost 4 bases and 7 bases, there was a span of 11 bases. CDR3 length equals 13 residues. The CDR3 nucleotides are TGTGCCAGCAGCCCCAGTCCCTTCGGGGAGCTGTTTTTT. It yields the protein CASSPSPFGELFF.

This clone was seen only a few times. The chain recombines TRBV27 with TRBJ2-7, with D possibly being TRBD1 or TRBD2 (6 bases each). The CDR3 spans 16 residues. The germline V and J ends were trimmed by 5 bases and 1 base, with 18 bases remaining between them. The germline CDR1 and CDR2 sequences are MNHEY and SMNVEV (reference sequence). The CDR3 is CASSPRPPGASYEQYF. DNA of the CDR3: TGTGCCAGCAGTCCCAGACCCCCGGGGGCATCCTACGAGCAGTACTTC.